A selection of T cell receptor beta chains follows, all from one sample in a study of yellow fever vaccine responses in identical twins. MiXCR, run by TCRdb on the RT-PCR reads, gives a single entry per CDR3 protein. Among some 35,000 distinct CDR3 sequences, 60% were seen once, and the ten largest hold 4.5%. The sequencing here drew on T cells from blood (PBMCs), unsorted or a sorted subset (not recorded which), taken before or after yellow fever vaccination (not recorded which). These receptors all stem from a young woman who received the yellow fever vaccine. Both conserved end residues are part of each CDR3. A D gene is named only where the DNA matches it firmly. Rows give clone size only sometimes, using once, few, many, or a class for an expanded clone.

v_call	j_call	clone_size	d_call	cdr3_nt	cdr3_aa
TRBV18	TRBJ2-7	NA	TRBD1	TGTGCCAGCTCTCTACAGGGGAGCTCCTACGAGCAGTACTTC	CASSLQGSSYEQYF
TRBV15	TRBJ2-1	NA	TRBD2	TGTGCCACCAGCAACGGACTAGCGGGCGAAGTGGCCTACAATGAGCAGTTCTTC	CATSNGLAGEVAYNEQFF
TRBV10-3	TRBJ2-2	few	TRBD2	TGTGCCATCAGTGACTCCGGGACGGGGGGATCCGGGGAGCTGTTTTTT	CAISDSGTGGSGELFF
TRBV20-1	TRBJ2-5	few	TRBD2	TGCAGTGCCAGACTAGCGGGAGGGAAAGAGACCCAGTACTTC	CSARLAGGKETQYF
TRBV7-2	TRBJ2-1	NA	NA	TGTGCCAGCAGCGAGGGTCCCGCCAGGGAGCAGTTCTTC	CASSEGPAREQFF
TRBV5-6	TRBJ2-7	NA	NA	TGTGCCAGCAGCGCCGGACCCGAGCAGTACTTC	CASSAGPEQYF
TRBV29-1	TRBJ1-2	NA	NA	TGCAGCGTTCTCTCCGGACGGAACTATGGCTACACCTTC	CSVLSGRNYGYTF
TRBV6-2/TRBV6-3	TRBJ2-1	once	TRBD2	TGTGCCAGCAGTTACGACGGCGGGGGGGCCGGTTACAATGAGCAGTTCTTC	CASSYDGGGAGYNEQFF
TRBV7-6	TRBJ1-4	NA	NA	TGTGCCAGCAGCACCGACCCCTTGGCTAATGAAAAACTGTTTTTT	CASSTDPLANEKLFF
TRBV18	TRBJ2-7	few	TRBD1	TGTGCCAGCTCAAGGACAGGCAACTACGAGCAGTACTTC	CASSRTGNYEQYF
TRBV20-1	TRBJ1-1	NA	NA	TGCAGTGCTAAAAACAGTAACGCTCCTAACACTGAAGCTTTCTTT	CSAKNSNAPNTEAFF
TRBV15	TRBJ2-7	NA	TRBD1	TGTGCCACCAGCACGTACAGGGGAGATGGTACCTACGAGCAGTACTTC	CATSTYRGDGTYEQYF
TRBV6-5	TRBJ1-1	NA	NA	TGTGCCAGCAGTTACTCTGGCATCCTCATGAACACTGAAGCTTTCTTT	CASSYSGILMNTEAFF
TRBV2	TRBJ1-1	NA	NA	TGTGCCAGCAGTTCCCCCGGGACGGTGAACACTGAAGCTTTCTTT	CASSSPGTVNTEAFF
TRBV29-1	TRBJ1-5	NA	NA	TGCAGCTTAGGACTGACTTGGAATCAGCCCCAGCATTTT	CSLGLTWNQPQHF
TRBV12-3/TRBV12-4	TRBJ2-3	NA	TRBD2	TGTGCCAGCAGTTTGGGGAGACTAGCGGGTCTCCCGGCGGAGGGATTCACAGATACGCAGTATTTT	CASSLGRLAGLPAEGFTDTQYF
TRBV12-3/TRBV12-4	TRBJ2-3	few	NA	TGTGCCAGCAGTTCCGTCGATACGCAGTATTTT	CASSSVDTQYF
TRBV29-1	TRBJ2-5	NA	NA	TGCAGCGTTGAATCTCCAGAAGAGACCCAGTACTTC	CSVESPEETQYF
TRBV29-1	TRBJ2-3	NA	NA	TGCAGCGTTGCCCCCGAATACACAGATACGCAGTATTTT	CSVAPEYTDTQYF
TRBV6-4	TRBJ2-1	NA	TRBD2	TGTGCCAGCAGTGACTCGGCTAGCGGGGGGGCGGATGAGCAGTTCTTC	CASSDSASGGADEQFF
TRBV21-1	TRBJ1-2	large	NA	TGTGCCAGCAGCAAGGAGGGCAACTATGGCTACACCTTC	CASSKEGNYGYTF
TRBV11-1	TRBJ1-2	NA	NA	TGTGCCAGCAGCCTAGGGAACGTAGGAAACTATGGCTACACCTTC	CASSLGNVGNYGYTF
TRBV20-1	TRBJ2-3	few	NA	TGCAGTGCTCTCGATCGCCTCCGCACAGATACGCAGTATTTT	CSALDRLRTDTQYF
TRBV6-5	TRBJ2-7	NA	NA	TGTGCCAGCAGTTACCGGACGGGACTCCGCTACGAGCAGTACTTC	CASSYRTGLRYEQYF
TRBV6-5	TRBJ2-3	NA	NA	TGTGCCAGCAGTTGGGGGTATGCAGATACGCAGTATTTT	CASSWGYADTQYF
TRBV13	TRBJ2-5	NA	TRBD1	TGTGCCAGCAAGGACAGGTGGGGCCAAGAGACCCAGTACTTC	CASKDRWGQETQYF
TRBV12-3/TRBV12-4	TRBJ1-1	NA	TRBD1	TGTGCCAGCAGTTTATGGTCCCCGACAGGGGACTTCAACACTGAAGCTTTCTTT	CASSLWSPTGDFNTEAFF
TRBV20-1	TRBJ2-1	few	NA	TGCAGTGCTAGTAACTTGGGACACGGATCCTACAATGAGCAGTTCTTC	CSASNLGHGSYNEQFF
TRBV28	TRBJ2-1	NA	NA	TGTGCCAGCAGTCCCCTGTTCGGGAGCGAGCAGTTCTTC	CASSPLFGSEQFF
TRBV28	TRBJ1-1	NA	NA	TGTGCCAGCAGTTCACCAGGGAGCACTGAAGCTTTCTTT	CASSSPGSTEAFF
TRBV28	TRBJ1-6	NA	NA	TGTGCCAGTAAGCGGGATTCGACTAATTCACCCCTCCACTTT	CASKRDSTNSPLHF
TRBV29-1	TRBJ1-5	NA	NA	TGCAGCGTCCGACCCCGTACCCTTAGCAATCAGCCCCAGCATTTT	CSVRPRTLSNQPQHF
TRBV2	TRBJ2-1	NA	TRBD2	TGTGCCAGCAGTGTGGATAGCGGGGGGATTGAGCAGTTCTTC	CASSVDSGGIEQFF
TRBV7-6	TRBJ2-3	few	TRBD1	TGTGCCAGCAGCTCTTCAGGGGGCTATAGGGATACGCAGTATTTT	CASSSSGGYRDTQYF
TRBV2	TRBJ2-2	NA	NA	TGTGCCAGCAGGGACACCGGGGAGCTGTTTTTT	CASRDTGELFF
TRBV9	TRBJ2-3	once	NA	TGTGCCAGCAGCGTCACTTACGGGGGGCCGGGGGATACGCAGTATTTT	CASSVTYGGPGDTQYF
TRBV2	TRBJ2-1	NA	NA	TGTGCCAGCACTAGGGACTCCTACAATGAGCAGTTCTTC	CASTRDSYNEQFF
TRBV2	TRBJ2-1	NA	NA	TGTGCCAGCAGTGCGGGATCGTTCTACAATGAGCAGTTCTTC	CASSAGSFYNEQFF
TRBV9	TRBJ2-1	few	TRBD1	TGTGCCAGCAGAGGACAGGGGGCCCCCTACAATGAGCAGTTCTTC	CASRGQGAPYNEQFF
TRBV15	TRBJ2-7	NA	NA	TGTGCCACCAGCCGCGGCGGGGCAGGGCTTCTCTACGAGCAGTACTTC	CATSRGGAGLLYEQYF
TRBV5-1	TRBJ2-1	few	NA	TGCGCCAGCAGCGAGACTAGCAATGAGCAGTTCTTC	CASSETSNEQFF
TRBV3-1	TRBJ1-1	NA	NA	TGTGCCAGCAGCCCGGGTTTGGCGAACACTGAAGCTTTCTTT	CASSPGLANTEAFF
TRBV29-1	TRBJ2-7	NA	TRBD2	TGCAGCGTTGGACTAGCGGGATACTACGAGCAGTACTTC	CSVGLAGYYEQYF
TRBV6-5	TRBJ2-1	NA	NA	TGTGCCAGCAGTTACAGAGTAGATGAGCAGTTCTTC	CASSYRVDEQFF
TRBV18	TRBJ2-3	NA	TRBD1	TGTGCCAGCTCACCATACCGGACAGGGAACACAGATACGCAGTATTTT	CASSPYRTGNTDTQYF
TRBV5-1	TRBJ2-1	NA	NA	TGCGCCAGCAGCTTGAGTGGGACAAACAATGAGCAGTTCTTC	CASSLSGTNNEQFF
TRBV18	TRBJ1-1	NA	NA	TGTGCCAGCTCACAACCGGGGGCAGGGTCTGGTGACACTGAAGCTTTCTTT	CASSQPGAGSGDTEAFF
TRBV3-1	TRBJ2-7	NA	NA	TGTGCCAGCAGCCAAGCAGGAAATTACTACGAGCAGTACTTC	CASSQAGNYYEQYF
TRBV4-1	TRBJ1-6	NA	NA	TGCGCCAGCAGCCCCCTGGCGGACTATAATTCACCCCTCCACTTT	CASSPLADYNSPLHF
TRBV5-1	TRBJ2-7	NA	NA	TGCGCCAGCAGCGCCGCATACCATTCCTACGAGCAGTACTTC	CASSAAYHSYEQYF
TRBV9	TRBJ2-3	NA	NA	TGTGCCAGCGGGGAAGAAGTAGGGGATACGCAGTATTTT	CASGEEVGDTQYF
TRBV24-1	TRBJ2-2	NA	TRBD1	TGTGCCACCAGTGACCCTTCGACAGGGATCGGGGAGCTGTTTTTT	CATSDPSTGIGELFF
TRBV5-1	TRBJ2-7	few	TRBD1	TGCGCCAGCAGCTTGGGGACAGGAGCCTACGAGCAGTACTTC	CASSLGTGAYEQYF
TRBV10-1	TRBJ1-1	NA	NA	TGCGCCAGCAGTCGGGGCCCTATGCGGATCACTGAAGCTTTCTTT	CASSRGPMRITEAFF
TRBV6-5	TRBJ1-5	NA	TRBD1	TGTGCCAGCAGCAGGGGACAGGGCCTGCATCAGCCCCAGCATTTT	CASSRGQGLHQPQHF
TRBV29-1	TRBJ1-5	NA	TRBD1	TGCAGCGTAGGACAGGGGACTCAGCCCCAGCATTTT	CSVGQGTQPQHF
TRBV28	TRBJ1-2	few	NA	TGTGCCAGCAGTTTATCAGTCAGGGGAGGGTATGGCTACACCTTC	CASSLSVRGGYGYTF
TRBV29-1	TRBJ2-3	NA	NA	TGCAGCGTAACAGGGCCCTCCACAGATACGCAGTATTTT	CSVTGPSTDTQYF
TRBV20-1	TRBJ2-5	NA	NA	TGCAGTGCTAGCGGGGGTTCCGAGACCCAGTACTTC	CSASGGSETQYF